The clone carrying this T cell receptor (beta chain) has only one observation. Its antigen is currently unknown. This entry belongs to a study of T cell responses to AZD1222 COVID-19 vaccine. Study-wide findings and caveats: Increases in Spike-specific TCR breadth and depth were seen after two AZD1222 doses. Spike was spanned by vaccine-associated CD4 TCRs, which were dominant at 160-218 and 743-854. All repertoire sampling was performed exclusively after the peak T cell response. Donors were mostly white British, more females; clonal diversity possibly underestimated.

Some clones are missing from TCRdb's copy, which holds only in-frame ones; the method was immunoSEQ multiplex PCR. The data show approximately 82,000 clones, 85% to 95% seen once. Germline assignment: CDR1 SGHTS and CDR2 YDEGEE. Germline trimming cut 4 bases from V and 0 bases from J; bases unmatched to any gene: 7. The CDR3 is made up of 17 amino acids. V and J are TRBV5-8 and TRBJ2-3; 11 nucleotides match TRBD1. The sequencing used peripheral blood, collected on day 0 of AZD1222 vaccination. The receptor was isolated from an adult in good health. The CDR3 DNA reads as TGTGCCAGCAGCACCGACGGGACAGGGGGGAGCACAGATACGCAGTATTTT. Translated, it gives CASSTDGTGGSTDTQYF. The full variable domain, in which reference TRBV5-8 and TRBJ2-3 provide the parts outside the CDR3, is EAGVTQSPTHLIKTRGQQATLRCSPISGHTSVYWYQQALGLGLQFLLWYDEGEERNRGNFPPRFSGRQFPNYSSELNVNALELEDSALYLCASSTDGTGGSTDTQYFGPGTRLTVL.